The source of this TCR beta chain is a study of blood T cell repertoires in COVID-19 (dated by TCRdb to about 2020). For context, the study as a whole: Collaborator samples came from the United States, Italy and Spain and covered acute and convalescent phases of COVID-19. The material from the prospective study consisted of cDNA or gDNA derived from T cells, B-cell-depleted T cells, or PBMCs. The dataset comprised deeply sampled blood TCRbeta repertoires from subjects exposed to, actively infected with, or recovered from COVID-19. The repertoires were released in a freely available public database intended as a resource for research on the immune response to SARS-CoV-2. Samples came from the ongoing ImmuneRACE study (first 160 participants) plus 1,254 subjects from 6 global collaborators. A de-identified subject ID, COVID-19 status, age in years and sex were almost always included in the sample metadata. HLA class I and class II types, where available, came from metadata supplied by the sample provider rather than from assay-based typing.

V lost 3 bases and J lost 4 bases, and the count of bases not matched to a germline gene is 4. The CDR3 holds 14 amino acids from the cysteine to the phenylalanine. Here the CDR3 DNA is all that survives: 42 bases in frame from base 1. As encoded in the germline V gene (reference sequence), CDR1 is MNHEY while CDR2 is SMNVEV. The immunoSEQ Assay, a bias-controlled multiplex PCR, was used to amplify TCRbeta CDR3 regions from genomic DNA. The published analysis was carried out like this. Nucleated cell counts per sample were estimated from amplification of reference gene primers within the assay. To quantify the absolute abundance of each unique TCRbeta CDR3 rearrangement, sequence reads were collapsed and filtered. For each sample, productive Simpson clonality was calculated as the square root of Simpson's diversity index across productive rearrangements. TCRdb retrieved this table from immuneACCESS and kept in-frame rearrangements only. Not all clones are present; in checked studies, unresolved V genes account for under half, and no reason is known for the remainder. The V and J calls and clone size were taken over from that table, and D and trimming were inferred from the DNA. A total of 310,000 or so clones appear in this sample, around 90% of them only once. 2.2% of the sample is taken by the ten largest.

Points the paper makes about the study in general: Clinical and demographic metadata were provided uncurated, with the amount varying by source and participant.

On this clone itself: The antigen it recognizes is unknown. No base quality information exists; no much larger clone differs at one position.

Samples from volunteer blood donors who had recovered from COVID-19 were contributed by a second Seattle source. Each collaborating institution followed its own protocols to collect whole blood in K2EDTA tubes. Collaborator samples were shipped for TCRbeta analysis as frozen whole blood, isolated PBMCs, or DNA extracted from either sample type. This sequence uses TRBV27 and TRBJ2-7, and 9 junction bases match TRBD1. Sequenced: peripheral blood. This TCR came from a woman aged 45 to 65 who had recovered from COVID-19. The CDR3 corresponds to CASSFWDRAYEQYF. In nucleotide form, the sequence is TGTGCCAGCAGTTTTTGGGACAGGGCTTACGAGCAGTACTTC.